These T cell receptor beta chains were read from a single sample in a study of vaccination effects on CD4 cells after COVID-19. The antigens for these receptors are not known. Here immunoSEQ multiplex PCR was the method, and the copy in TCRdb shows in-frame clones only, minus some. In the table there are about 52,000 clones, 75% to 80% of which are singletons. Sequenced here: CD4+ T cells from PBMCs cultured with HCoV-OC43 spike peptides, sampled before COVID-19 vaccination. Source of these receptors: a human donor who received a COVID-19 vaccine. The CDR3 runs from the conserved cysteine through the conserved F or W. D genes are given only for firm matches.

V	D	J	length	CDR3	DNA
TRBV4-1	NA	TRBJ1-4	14	CASSQRGFNEKLFF	TGCGCCAGCAGCCAACGGGGGTTTAATGAAAAACTGTTTTTT
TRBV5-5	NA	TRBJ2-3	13	CASSPSSGDTQYF	TGTGCCAGCAGCCCGTCAAGTGGAGATACGCAGTATTTT
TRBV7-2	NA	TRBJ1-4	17	CASSLVPQGTTNEKLFF	TGTGCCAGCAGCTTGGTCCCGCAGGGGACAACTAATGAAAAACTGTTTTTT
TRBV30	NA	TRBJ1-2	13	CAWSVLAGNGYTF	TGTGCCTGGAGTGTACTGGCAGGGAATGGCTACACCTTC
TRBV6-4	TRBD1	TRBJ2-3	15	CASSELGQSSDTQYF	TGTGCCAGCAGTGAGTTGGGACAGTCATCAGATACGCAGTATTTT
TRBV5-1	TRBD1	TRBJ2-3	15	CASSLSGTGPDTQYF	TGCGCCAGCAGCTTAAGTGGGACAGGGCCAGATACGCAGTATTTT
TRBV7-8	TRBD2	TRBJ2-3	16	CASSPARVAGSDTQYF	TGTGCCAGCAGCCCAGCGAGGGTAGCGGGGTCGGATACGCAGTATTTT
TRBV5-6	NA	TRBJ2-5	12	CASSPDLETQYF	TGTGCCAGCAGCCCGGACTTGGAGACCCAGTACTTC
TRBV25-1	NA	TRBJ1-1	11	CATRFEAEAFF	TGTGCCACCCGGTTTGAAGCTGAAGCTTTCTTT
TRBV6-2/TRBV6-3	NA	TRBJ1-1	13	CASSYPGNLEAFF	TGTGCCAGCAGTTACCCAGGGAACCTTGAAGCTTTCTTT